Reported below is one T cell receptor (beta chain). Antigen: not known. Trimming cost V 5 bases and J 2 bases, with 9 bases left between them. The germline V gene encodes CDR1 SGHVS and CDR2 FNYEAQ. The CDR3 spans 13 residues. The data were obtained in a study of cytomegalovirus exposure and HLA in healthy donors. Study results and limitations: Previously analyzed data showed that most TCR beta V segments were productive at a frequency of about 90% or about 30%. Owing to their indistinguishability, certain V segments, notably TRBV6-2 and TRBV6-3, were excluded. With later analysis, a missense DCLRE1C variant became linked to TCR beta V- and J-gene trimming.

A multiplex PCR was run with 60 Vbeta primers and 13 Jbeta primers. Only in-frame clones appear in the TCRdb table, and some are missing; sequencing was by immunoSEQ multiplex PCR. The data contain about 180,000 clones, approximately 85% of them singletons. The sequence was obtained from a girl under 18 in good health and CMV-seropositive. The sequenced material came from PBMCs. The rearrangement joins TRBV7-6 to TRBJ1-1; weak D call: TRBD1 (6 bases). The CDR3 DNA is TGTGCCAGCAGCCGGACAGCTAACACTGAAGCTTTCTTT. It yields the protein CASSRTANTEAFF.